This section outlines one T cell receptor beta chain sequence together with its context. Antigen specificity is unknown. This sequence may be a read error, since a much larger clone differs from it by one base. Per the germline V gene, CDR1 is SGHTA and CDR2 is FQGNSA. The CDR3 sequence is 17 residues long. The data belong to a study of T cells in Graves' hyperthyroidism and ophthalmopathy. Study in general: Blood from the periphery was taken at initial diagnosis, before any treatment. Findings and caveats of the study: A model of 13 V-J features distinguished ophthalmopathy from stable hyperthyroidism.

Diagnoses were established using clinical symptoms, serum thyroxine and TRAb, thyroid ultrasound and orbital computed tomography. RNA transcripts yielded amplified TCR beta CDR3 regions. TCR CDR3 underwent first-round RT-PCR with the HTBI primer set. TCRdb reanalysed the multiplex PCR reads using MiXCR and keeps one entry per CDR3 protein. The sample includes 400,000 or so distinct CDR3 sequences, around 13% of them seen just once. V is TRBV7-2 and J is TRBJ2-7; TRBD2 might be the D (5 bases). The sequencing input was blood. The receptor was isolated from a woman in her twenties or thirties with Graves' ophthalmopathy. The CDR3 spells CASNLFAAGEHLYEQYF. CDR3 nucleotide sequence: TGTGCCAGCAACTTATTCGCGGCGGGCGAACACCTCTACGAGCAGTACTTC.